These T cell receptor beta chains were read from a single sample in a study of T cell repertoires in cytomegalovirus infection. TCRdb used MiXCR to reprocess the reads, holding one entry per CDR3 protein. The sample has about 330,000 distinct CDR3 sequences; around 9.5% are singletons. The source material was PBMCs. These receptors all stem from a human donor in good health (CMV status not recorded). Some clones in this sample may be carry-over from other donors' samples. CDR3s include the opening cysteine and the closing phenylalanine or tryptophan. D genes are given only for firm matches. The size entry is marked missing in some rows and otherwise reads once, few, many or a size class.

D	V	size	J	DNA	CDR3
NA	TRBV6-5	few	TRBJ1-5	TGTGCCAGCAGCCAGGGGCGGTTCAATCAGCCCCAGCATTTT	CASSQGRFNQPQHF
NA	TRBV10-1	few	TRBJ2-1	TGCGCCAGCAGTGGGGCTAGCCCCGTCAATGAGCAGTTCTTC	CASSGASPVNEQFF
TRBD1	TRBV12-3/TRBV12-4	many	TRBJ1-4	TGTGCCAGCAGTCCCGGACAGGGGAATGAAAAACTGTTTTTT	CASSPGQGNEKLFF
TRBD2	TRBV7-2	many	TRBJ2-7	TGTGCCAGCAGCGTCGGGGGGGACCTAGCGGGGGCCAGCGAGCAGTACTTC	CASSVGGDLAGASEQYF
TRBD2	TRBV7-2	many	TRBJ2-7	TGTGCCAGCAGCCTGAAGCGGGAGGGGGAGCAGTACTTC	CASSLKREGEQYF
TRBD2	TRBV7-2	many	TRBJ2-5	TGTGCCAGCAGCTTCGGACTAGCGGGGGGCCGGGAGACCCAGTACTTC	CASSFGLAGGRETQYF
NA	TRBV3-1	few	TRBJ2-1	TGTGCCAGCAGTGGGGACACCTCATACAATGAGCAGTTCTTC	CASSGDTSYNEQFF
TRBD2	TRBV12-3/TRBV12-4	many	TRBJ2-1	TGTGCCAGCAGTCGCGGGGGGTCCTACAATGAGCAGTTCTTC	CASSRGGSYNEQFF
NA	TRBV10-3	NA	TRBJ2-7	TGTGCCATCAGTGAGCCTTGGGGAGGGGGCTCCTACGAGCAGTACTTC	CAISEPWGGGSYEQYF
NA	TRBV28	many	TRBJ1-6	TGTGCCAGCAGCCCCCCACGGCAGGCTCTCTCTTCACCCCTCCACTTT	CASSPPRQALSSPLHF
NA	TRBV5-6	many	TRBJ2-5	TGTGCCAGCAGTTATACTAGGCTCGCGACCCAGTACTTC	CASSYTRLATQYF
NA	TRBV19	NA	TRBJ1-4	TGTGCCAGTAGAACCATAAGCGGGGAAAAACTGTTTTTT	CASRTISGEKLFF
NA	TRBV5-1	few	TRBJ2-3	TGCGCCAGCAGCATCGGGACCGTGACTATACGAAGCACAGATACGCAGTATTTT	CASSIGTVTIRSTDTQYF
NA	TRBV11-2	few	TRBJ1-2	TGTGCCAGCAGCTTACTAGGGATTGATGGCTACACCTTC	CASSLLGIDGYTF
TRBD2	TRBV28	NA	TRBJ2-7	TGTGCCAGCAGCCGACGACTAGCGGGCGACAACTCCTACGAGCAGTACTTC	CASSRRLAGDNSYEQYF
TRBD2	TRBV6-2/TRBV6-3	many	TRBJ2-7	TGTGCCAGCTCCATCCCCGGGACTACCTCCTACGAGCAGTACTTC	CASSIPGTTSYEQYF
TRBD1	TRBV18	NA	TRBJ1-5	TGTGCCAGCTCTGTGGGGACAGATTATCAGCCCCAGCATTTT	CASSVGTDYQPQHF
NA	TRBV27	NA	TRBJ1-1	TGTGCCAGCAGTTTATCTGCAGGAACCCGCGCTTTCTTT	CASSLSAGTRAFF
TRBD1	TRBV7-2	many	TRBJ2-3	TGTGCCTTAGGGGGCAAGGGCACAGATACGCAGTATTTT	CALGGKGTDTQYF
TRBD2	TRBV2	few	TRBJ2-2	TGTGCCAGCCGCGGGGGGTCGAACACCGGGGAGCTGTTTTTT	CASRGGSNTGELFF
NA	TRBV15	few	TRBJ2-7	TGTGCCACCAGCACTAACAGGGCTGTTAGCAACGAGCAGTACTTC	CATSTNRAVSNEQYF
NA	TRBV7-2	few	TRBJ2-5	TGTGCCAGCAGCCACCCAGAGACCCAGTACTTC	CASSHPETQYF
NA	TRBV7-6	NA	TRBJ2-1	TGTGCCAGCAGCTGGGGTAGTGAGCAGTTCTTC	CASSWGSEQFF
NA	TRBV28	few	TRBJ1-5	TGTGCCAGCAGTTTAACCAGGGGAAATCAGCCCCAGCATTTT	CASSLTRGNQPQHF
TRBD1	TRBV12-3/TRBV12-4	many	TRBJ1-2	TGTGCCAGCAGGGGGGGGGCAGGGGGCGTCTATGGCTACACCTTC	CASRGGAGGVYGYTF
TRBD1	TRBV7-3	few	TRBJ2-1	TGTGCCAGCAGCACATCCGGGACAGGGGGTTACAATGAGCAGTTCTTC	CASSTSGTGGYNEQFF
NA	TRBV30	NA	TRBJ2-1	TGTGCCTTCCTCCCCGAGGGCAATGAGCAGTTCTTC	CAFLPEGNEQFF
NA	TRBV19	NA	TRBJ1-2	TGTGCCAGTAGTACAGGGGCCGTTAACTATGGCTACACCTTC	CASSTGAVNYGYTF
TRBD1	TRBV20-1	NA	TRBJ2-1	TGCAGTGCTAGAAGGTCGGGACAGGACTCCTACAATGAGCAGTTCTTC	CSARRSGQDSYNEQFF